The TCR beta chain described here comes from a study of shared clonotypes between healthy human individuals. A word on this clone: Its antigen is unknown.

The study's findings and limits: Tissue TCR repertoires likely differ from these blood-only repertoires.

Germline CDR1 SNHLY, CDR2 FYNNEI. This CDR3 is built from 15 residues. V dropped 1 base and J dropped 2 bases, with 12 bases sitting between them. In the study's own analysis: ImmunoSEQ sequences covered only the junction and lacked quality scores; filtering therefore differed. Profiling relied on immunoSEQ multiplex PCR, and the TCRdb table lists in-frame clones only, not all of them. D and trimming were read from the DNA, whereas the V and J calls and clone size are those reported in that table. The sample carries millions of clones, 90% to 95% recorded once. J is TRBJ2-7 and V is TRBV2; TRBD2 is a possible D gene (6 bases). This receptor was identified in a man between 18 and 35 years old in good health. The sequencing sample was made of naive CD4+ T cells sorted from blood. Subset here: CD45RA+ positively selected. CDR3 sequence reads: CASSEGAGFTYEQYF. In DNA form, the CDR3 reads TGTGCCAGCAGTGAAGGGGCGGGGTTTACCTACGAGCAGTACTTC.